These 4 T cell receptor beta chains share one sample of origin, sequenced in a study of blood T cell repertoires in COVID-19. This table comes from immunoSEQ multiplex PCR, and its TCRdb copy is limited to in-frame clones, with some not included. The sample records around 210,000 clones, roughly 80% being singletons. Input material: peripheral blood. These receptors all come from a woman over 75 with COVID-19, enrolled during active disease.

The CDR3 DNA reads as TGTGCCAGCAGCTTTTGGGGGGATAGGAATTCACCCCTCCACTTT. As protein: CASSFWGDRNSPLHF. This sequence joins TRBV7-2 and TRBJ1-6, with D possibly being TRBD1 (5 bases). Germline values: CDR1 SGHTA, CDR2 FQGNSA. The CDR3 has 15 amino acids. V shed 3 bases and J shed 7 bases, with 13 bases lying between them.

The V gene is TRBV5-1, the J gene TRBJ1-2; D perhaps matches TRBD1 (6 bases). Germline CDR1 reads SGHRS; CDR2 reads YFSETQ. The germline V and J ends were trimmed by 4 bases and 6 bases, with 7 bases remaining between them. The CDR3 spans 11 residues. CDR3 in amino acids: CASSPGDGYTF. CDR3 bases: TGCGCCAGCAGCCCAGGGGATGGCTACACCTTC.

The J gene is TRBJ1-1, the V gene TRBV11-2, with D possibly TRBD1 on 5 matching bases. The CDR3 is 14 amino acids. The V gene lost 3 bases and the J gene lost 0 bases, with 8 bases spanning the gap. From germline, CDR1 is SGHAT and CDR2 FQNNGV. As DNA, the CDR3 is TGTGCCAGCAGCTTTGGACAACTGAACACTGAAGCTTTCTTT. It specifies CASSFGQLNTEAFF.

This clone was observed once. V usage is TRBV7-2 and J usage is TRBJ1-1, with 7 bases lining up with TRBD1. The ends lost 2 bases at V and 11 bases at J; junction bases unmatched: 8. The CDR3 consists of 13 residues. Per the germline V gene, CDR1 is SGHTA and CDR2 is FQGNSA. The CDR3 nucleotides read TGTGCCAGCAGCTTAAACGCAGGGGGAACGGCTTTCTTT. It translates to CASSLNAGGTAFF.